Below, 17 T cell receptor beta chains from the same sample are listed, as sequenced in a study of STAT3 mutations in large granular lymphocyte leukemia. No antigen has been identified for these receptors. Study-wide points: In T-cell large granular lymphocyte leukemia, about half of patients showed multiple immunodominant subclonotypes.

Method: immunoSEQ multiplex PCR; TCRdb's copy keeps in-frame clones and lacks some. The table lists over 10,000 clones, roughly 80% of them singletons. The specimen was peripheral blood mononuclear cells. The receptor set was obtained from a man in his sixties with T-cell large granular lymphocyte leukemia. Some clones in this sample may be carry-over from other donors' samples.

This clone was detected only a few times. V and J are TRBV19 and TRBJ2-1; no clear D. Germline CDR1 reads LNHDA; CDR2 reads SQIVND (reference sequence). CDR3 length: 12 amino acids. V lost 4 bases and J lost 9, with 10 bases in between. The CDR3 spells CASSRLSREQFF. CDR3 in DNA: TGTGCCAGTAGTAGGCTTTCGCGTGAGCAGTTCTTC.

The chain is built from TRBV5-1 and TRBJ1-6; D not certain. CDR3 length equals 15 residues. The ends were cut back, 0 bases at V and 10 bases at J, with 14 bases in the middle. CDR1 is SGHRS and CDR2 is YFSETQ in the germline V gene. Written as DNA, the CDR3 is TGCGCCAGCAGCTTGGAGGCAGTCGGGGTGTCACCCCTCCACTTT. This sequence encodes CASSLEAVGVSPLHF.

This clone was observed once. The V gene is TRBV29-1, the J gene TRBJ2-3, with 8 bases that match TRBD2. Germline CDR1 SQVTM, CDR2 ANQGSEA. The length of the CDR3 is 12 residues. CDR3 sequence: CRASGSTDTQYF. The DNA of the CDR3 is TGCAGAGCTAGCGGGAGCACAGATACGCAGTATTTT.

The CDR3 nucleotides are TGCGCCAGCAGCGGCCAAGGGACAGATACGCAGTATTTT. It specifies CASSGQGTDTQYF. This chain uses TRBV5-1 with TRBJ2-3; D call uncertain. The CDR3 covers 13 residues. CDR1 is SGHRS, CDR2 YFSETQ, per germline. V lost 4 bases and J 3 bases, leaving 9 bases between the germline ends.

The rearrangement joins TRBV30 to TRBJ1-2; D may be TRBD1 (6 bases). This CDR3 comprises 13 residues. Trimming removed 2 bases at V and 6 bases at J, with 13 bases between. Germline values: CDR1 GTSNPN, CDR2 SVGIG (reference sequence). CDR3 nucleotides: TGTGCCTGGAGTATGACAGGCCTCAATGGCTACACCTTC. This gives the protein CAWSMTGLNGYTF.

The chain combines TRBV2 with TRBJ1-5, with a weak D call TRBD1 (6 bases). In germline, CDR1 is SNHLY, CDR2 FYNNEI. The V end was cut by 8 bases, the J end by 1 base, with 9 bases between. This CDR3 is 13 amino acids long. CDR3 coding DNA: TGTGCCAGCCGGGGGCAAAGCAATCAGCCCCAGCATTTT. Translated: CASRGQSNQPQHF. Complete variable domain (other parts from reference TRBV2 and TRBJ1-5): EPEVTQTPSHQVTQMGQEVILRCVPISNHLYFYWYRQILGQKVEFLVSFYNNEISEKSEIFDDQFSVERPDGSNFTLKIRSTKLEDSAMYFCASRGQSNQPQHFGDGTRLSIL.

The chain carries TRBV5-4 and TRBJ2-3, with D perhaps matching TRBD2 (6 bases). This CDR3 region has 16 residues. V dropped 3 bases and J dropped 0 bases, with 14 bases sitting between them. The germline CDR1 and CDR2 sequences are SGHNT and YYREEE (reference sequence). The CDR3 reads CASSSRRGASTDTQYF. The DNA of the CDR3 is TGTGCCAGCAGCTCGAGGCGCGGGGCTAGCACAGATACGCAGTATTTT.

The chain recombines TRBV28 with TRBJ1-2; maybe TRBD1 (5 bases). Germline V gene sequence: CDR1 MDHEN, CDR2 SYDVKM. The CDR3 contains 16 residues. The V and J ends lost 1 base and 2 bases respectively, with 14 bases between them. The CDR3 is CASSLSYDSLNYGYTF. DNA of the CDR3: TGTGCCAGCAGTTTATCCTACGACAGCCTAAACTATGGCTACACCTTC.

The J gene is TRBJ2-7, the V gene TRBV7-3; no reliable D call. CDR1 and CDR2 from the germline V gene are SGHTA and FQGTGA. This CDR3 contains 12 residues. Trimming pared 4 bases from V and 4 bases from J, leaving 8 bases between. The CDR3 loop reads CASSSQGYEQYF. The CDR3 bases are TGTGCCAGCAGCTCCCAAGGTTACGAGCAGTACTTC.

The chain has TRBV7-2 and TRBJ1-2; D remains ambiguous. The germline CDR1 and CDR2 sequences are SGHTA and FQGNSA. The CDR3 is made up of 14 amino acids. V was cut by 5 bases and J by 0 bases, with 10 bases left in between. The CDR3 DNA reads as TGTGCCAGCAGCCCAAGGGTCTCTAACTATGGCTACACCTTC. Protein product: CASSPRVSNYGYTF.

This chain links TRBV29-1 with TRBJ2-3; the D gene is possibly TRBD2 (6 bases). The CDR3 has 13 residues. Trimming cost V 6 bases and J 3 bases, with 13 bases left between them. Germline CDR1 reads SQVTM; CDR2 reads ANQGSEA. The CDR3 here is CSVGDRGTDTQYF. Here the CDR3 DNA reads TGCAGCGTGGGGGACCGGGGGACAGATACGCAGTATTTT.

The CDR3 region has the DNA TGCAGCGTTGAAAGGTCTAGCGGAACAGATACGCAGTATTTT. Its translation: CSVERSSGTDTQYF. The V gene is TRBV29-1, the J gene TRBJ2-3, with 7 bases fitting TRBD2. The J segment lost 3 bases and the V segment lost 2 bases, leaving 5 bases of the junction unmatched. This CDR3 spans 14 amino acids. Germline assignment: CDR1 SQVTM and CDR2 ANQGSEA.

The chain couples TRBV7-3 to TRBJ2-1, with TRBD2 identical over 16 bases. The CDR3 extends over 17 amino acids. CDR1 is SGHTA and CDR2 is FQGTGA in the germline V gene. The J segment lost 5 bases and the V segment lost 5 bases, leaving 6 bases of the junction unmatched. This CDR3 reads CASSLRGTSGRDNEQFF. CDR3 DNA: TGTGCCAGCAGCCTCCGTGGGACTAGCGGGAGGGACAATGAGCAGTTCTTC.

This clone came up once. V usage is TRBV5-1 and J usage is TRBJ2-1, with 10 positions matching TRBD1. CDR1 SGHRS and CDR2 YFSETQ come from the germline V gene. There are 15 residues in the CDR3. J lost 8 bases, V lost 3 bases, and 8 bases had no gene match. The CDR3, as DNA: TGCGCCAGCAGCTCGGGACAGGGGCCTGGGGATGAGCAGTTCTTC. Translation: CASSSGQGPGDEQFF. Using reference TRBV5-1 and TRBJ2-1 for the parts outside the CDR3, the full variable domain is KAGVTQTPRYLIKTRGQQVTLSCSPISGHRSVSWYQQTPGQGLQFLFEYFSETQRNKGNFPGRFSGRQFSNSRSEMNVSTLELGDSALYLCASSSGQGPGDEQFFGPGTRLTVL.

This chain links TRBV27 with TRBJ2-1, with a possible D match to TRBD2 (6 bases). Germline CDR1 and CDR2: MNHEY and SMNVEV (reference sequence). The CDR3 sequence is 15 residues long. With 3 bases removed from V and 4 bases from J, the gap between germline ends came to 13 bases. The CDR3 DNA sequence: TGTGCCAGCAGTTTTGGCGGGGCTATGTACAATGAGCAGTTCTTC. Translation gives CASSFGGAMYNEQFF.

The chain is built from TRBV27 and TRBJ2-1, with a possible D match to TRBD1 (6 bases). V dropped 5 bases and J dropped 1 base, with 15 bases sitting between them. The CDR3 has 16 residues. CDR1 MNHEY and CDR2 SMNVEV come from the germline V gene (reference sequence). CDR3 protein: CASSPRGRGSYNEQFF. CDR3 nucleotides: TGTGCCAGCAGTCCTCGGGGCAGGGGATCCTACAATGAGCAGTTCTTC.

The V call is TRBV5-4, the J call TRBJ2-2, with D unclear. The CDR3 is 12 amino acids. Germline values: CDR1 SGHNT, CDR2 YYREEE (reference sequence). V was clipped by 4 bases and J by 4 bases, with 5 bases between them. CDR3 region: CASSPGTGELFF. CDR3 sequence (DNA): TGTGCCAGCAGCCCTGGCACCGGGGAGCTGTTTTTT.